The source of this T cell receptor beta chain is a study of blood T cell repertoires in COVID-19. Study overall: Samples taken during acute and convalescent COVID-19 were collected in the United States, Italy and Spain.

The V gene's germline CDR1 is SGHTA and CDR2 FQGNSA. Deletions cut 2 bases from V and 6 bases from J, with 14 bases between. The CDR3 loop spans 14 amino acids. TCRdb's copy holds only in-frame clones and misses some; the assay was immunoSEQ multiplex PCR. This sample has 30,000 to 40,000 clones, with about 80% found just once. The V and J genes are TRBV7-2 and TRBJ2-7; D not certain. This TCR was recovered from an elderly man with acute or convalescent COVID-19. Sequencing input: peripheral blood. This CDR3 reads CASSLNPLGAEQYF. The CDR3 nucleotides read TGTGCCAGCAGCTTAAATCCCTTGGGCGCCGAGCAGTACTTC.